This entry describes one T cell receptor (beta chain). What it recognizes is unknown. This CDR3 region has 13 residues. Germline lookup yields CDR1 DFQATT and CDR2 SNEGSKA (reference sequence). V lost 0 bases and J lost 2, with 8 bases in between. This record comes from a study of CD8 T cells in ankylosing spondylitis. Via MiXCR, TCRdb re-called the 5' RACE reads, giving one row per CDR3 protein. This sample yields approximately 220,000 distinct CDR3 sequences, of which around a quarter are seen a single time; 6.6% belongs to the top ten. Findings and caveats of the study: Earlier literature documents some of the motif variants in reactive arthritis synovial fluid and blood.

This TCR derives from a male donor with ankylosing spondylitis or in good health (not recorded which). Sequencing was carried out using blood, either unsorted or a sorted T cell fraction (not recorded which). J is TRBJ2-7 and V is TRBV20-1; possible D gene TRBD1, 5 bases. CDR3 region: CSARETVTYEQYF. The CDR3 region has the DNA TGCAGTGCTAGAGAGACAGTTACCTACGAGCAGTACTTC.